This T cell receptor (beta chain) was profiled in a study of somatic mutations in cytotoxic T cells in rheumatoid arthritis. Study as a whole: Patient blood was drawn as 30 ml EDTA; the draw came right after diagnosis and before any treatment. Study-wide findings and caveats: An increase in CD8+ clonality with age was seen in rheumatoid arthritis patients but not in healthy controls. CD8+ T cells showed clonality that did not differ significantly between patients with rheumatoid arthritis and age-matched healthy controls.

Comment on this clone: What it recognizes is unknown.

Only in-frame clones appear in the TCRdb table, and some are missing; sequencing was by immunoSEQ multiplex PCR. Of 15,000 or so clones listed, roughly 82% are singletons. Sequenced input: CD8+ T cells sorted from blood. The sequence came from an adult with rheumatoid arthritis.

The chain's CDR3 is CASSATGFSNQPQHF. The CDR3 bases are TGTGCCAGCAGCGCAACCGGATTTAGCAATCAGCCCCAGCATTTT. This chain links TRBV6-1 with TRBJ1-5; D remains unclear. V lost 6 bases and J 0 bases, leaving 12 bases between the germline ends. Germline V gene data show CDR1 as MNHNS and CDR2 as SASEGT. This CDR3 has 15 residues.